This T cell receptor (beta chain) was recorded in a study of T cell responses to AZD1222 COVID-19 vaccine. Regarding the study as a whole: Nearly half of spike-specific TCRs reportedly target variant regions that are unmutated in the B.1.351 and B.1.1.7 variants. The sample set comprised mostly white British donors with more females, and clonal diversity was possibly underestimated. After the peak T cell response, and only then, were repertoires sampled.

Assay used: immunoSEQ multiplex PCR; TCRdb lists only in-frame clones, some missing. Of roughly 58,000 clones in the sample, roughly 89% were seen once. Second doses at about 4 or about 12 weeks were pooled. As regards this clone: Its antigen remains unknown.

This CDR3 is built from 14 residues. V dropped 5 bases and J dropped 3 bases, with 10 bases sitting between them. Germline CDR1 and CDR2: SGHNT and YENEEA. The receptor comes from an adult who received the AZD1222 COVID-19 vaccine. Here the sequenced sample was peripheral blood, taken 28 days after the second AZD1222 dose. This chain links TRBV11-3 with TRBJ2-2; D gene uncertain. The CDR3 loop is CASSQRLDTGELFF. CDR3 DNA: TGTGCCAGCAGCCAACGACTGGACACCGGGGAGCTGTTTTTT.